The text below deals with one T cell receptor beta chain. Assay used: immunoSEQ multiplex PCR; TCRdb lists only in-frame clones, some missing. The data contain 72,000 or so clones, around 93% of them singletons. The sample comes from a study of T cell changes during pregnancy in multiple sclerosis. The V segment lost 4 bases and the J segment 2 bases; nucleotides outside the gene matches: 5. CDR3 size: 15 residues. From germline, CDR1 is MNHEY and CDR2 SVGAGI. The specimen comprised peripheral blood, sampled in the second trimester of pregnancy. V usage is TRBV6-5 and J usage is TRBJ1-3; 7 bases agree with TRBD1. This receptor was taken from a female donor with multiple sclerosis, enrolled in a pregnancy study. The CDR3 sequence: CASSSGQTTGNTIYF. CDR3 in DNA: TGTGCCAGCAGTTCGGGACAGACCACTGGAAACACCATATATTTT.